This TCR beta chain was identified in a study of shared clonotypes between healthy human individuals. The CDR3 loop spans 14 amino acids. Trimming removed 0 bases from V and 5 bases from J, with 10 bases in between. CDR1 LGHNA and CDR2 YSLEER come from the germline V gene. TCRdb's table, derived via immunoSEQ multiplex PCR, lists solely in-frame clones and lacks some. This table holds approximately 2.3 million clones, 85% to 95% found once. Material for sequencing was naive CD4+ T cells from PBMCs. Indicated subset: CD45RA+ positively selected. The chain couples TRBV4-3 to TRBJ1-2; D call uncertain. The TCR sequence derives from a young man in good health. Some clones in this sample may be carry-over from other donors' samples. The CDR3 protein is CASSQEVVTYGYTF. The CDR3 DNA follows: TGCGCCAGCAGCCAAGAAGTTGTGACTTATGGCTACACCTTC.